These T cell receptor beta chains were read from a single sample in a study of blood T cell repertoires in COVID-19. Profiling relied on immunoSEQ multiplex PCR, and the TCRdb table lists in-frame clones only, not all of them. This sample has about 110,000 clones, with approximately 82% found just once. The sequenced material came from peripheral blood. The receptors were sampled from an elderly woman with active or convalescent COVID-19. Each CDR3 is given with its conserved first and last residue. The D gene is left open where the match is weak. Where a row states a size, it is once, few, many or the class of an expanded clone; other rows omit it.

CASSESSTYSIEQYF	TGTGCCAGCAGTGAATCCTCGACTTACTCCATCGAGCAGTACTTC	TRBV25-1	NA	15	TRBJ2-7	once
CASSLLGTSGEQFF	TGCGCCAGCAGCTTGCTCGGGACTAGCGGTGAGCAGTTCTTC	TRBV5-1	TRBD2	14	TRBJ2-1	NA
CASSQDILQSYEQYF	TGTGCCAGCAGCCAAGATATATTACAGTCCTACGAGCAGTACTTC	TRBV3-1/TRBV3-2	NA	15	TRBJ2-7	NA
CASSPPAGPDTQYF	TGTGCCAGCTCACCACCGGCAGGTCCAGATACGCAGTATTTT	TRBV18	NA	14	TRBJ2-3	NA
CASSTQGYTEAFF	TGTGCCAGTAGTACCCAGGGTTACACTGAAGCTTTCTTT	TRBV19	NA	13	TRBJ1-1	NA
CASSPSRRVTDTQYF	TGTGCCAGCAGTCCCAGCCGGAGAGTTACAGATACGCAGTATTTT	TRBV27	NA	15	TRBJ2-3	NA
CASSRRTGGNTGELFF	TGTGCCAGCAGTCGAAGGACAGGGGGGAACACCGGGGAGCTGTTTTTT	TRBV27	TRBD1	16	TRBJ2-2	NA
CASRDGGTNEKLFF	TGTGCCAGTAGAGACGGCGGGACTAATGAAAAACTGTTTTTT	TRBV19	NA	14	TRBJ1-4	NA
CASSSLAGDREQFF	TGCGCCAGCAGCTCCCTAGCGGGAGATCGGGAGCAGTTCTTC	TRBV5-1	TRBD2	14	TRBJ2-1	NA
CSAPSAYEQYF	TGCAGTGCGCCTAGCGCCTACGAGCAGTACTTC	TRBV20-1	NA	11	TRBJ2-7	NA
CAISESGGQGYPGEQFF	TGTGCCATCAGTGAGTCAGGGGGACAGGGTTATCCGGGTGAGCAGTTCTTC	TRBV10-3	TRBD1	17	TRBJ2-1	NA
CASSPPRTSGRAISYNEQFF	TGCGCCAGCAGCCCTCCCCGGACTAGCGGGAGGGCCATATCCTACAATGAGCAGTTCTTC	TRBV4-1	TRBD2	20	TRBJ2-1	NA
CASSQDRGNYGYTF	TGTGCCAGCAGCCAAGACAGGGGTAACTATGGCTACACCTTC	TRBV3-1/TRBV3-2	NA	14	TRBJ1-2	NA
CASSITGNTEAFF	TGTGCCAGCAGCATTACGGGGAACACTGAAGCTTTCTTT	TRBV9	NA	13	TRBJ1-1	few
CASSLIQGSSYEQYF	TGCGCCAGCAGCTTGATCCAGGGGAGCTCCTACGAGCAGTACTTC	TRBV5-1	NA	15	TRBJ2-7	NA
CASSPYDRVFQPQHF	TGTGCCAGCAGTCCTTACGACAGGGTGTTTCAGCCCCAGCATTTT	TRBV28	TRBD1	15	TRBJ1-5	NA
CSVREETQYF	TGCAGCGTCAGGGAAGAGACCCAGTACTTC	TRBV29-1	NA	10	TRBJ2-5	NA
CASSGLAVNTGELFF	TGCGCCAGCAGTGGACTAGCGGTAAACACCGGGGAGCTGTTTTTT	TRBV10-2	TRBD2	15	TRBJ2-2	once
CASSMGLAGVLQFF	TGTGCCAGTAGTATGGGACTAGCGGGAGTCCTACAGTTCTTC	TRBV19	TRBD2	14	TRBJ2-1	NA
CASSGRAIDEQFF	TGTGCCAGCTCCGGGAGGGCCATCGATGAGCAGTTCTTC	TRBV7-9	TRBD2	13	TRBJ2-1	NA
CASSDRGAVGGYTF	TGTGCCAGCAGCGACAGGGGAGCGGTTGGTGGCTACACCTTC	TRBV6-5	TRBD1	14	TRBJ1-2	NA
CASSPPLGSSGANVLTF	TGTGCCAGCAGCCCCCCCCTAGGTAGCTCCGGGGCCAACGTCCTGACTTTC	TRBV7-9	NA	17	TRBJ2-6	NA
CASSFAGEETQYF	TGTGCCAGCAGTTTCGCAGGGGAAGAGACCCAGTACTTC	TRBV12-3/TRBV12-4	NA	13	TRBJ2-5	NA
CASSPGAGKDEQYF	TGTGCCAGCTCACCCGGCGCAGGGAAGGACGAGCAGTACTTC	TRBV18	NA	14	TRBJ2-7	NA
CASRPQGYGNTIYF	TGTGCCAGCAGACCCCAGGGGTATGGAAACACCATATATTTT	TRBV6-5	NA	14	TRBJ1-3	NA
CASSNSRMEPQHF	TGTGCCAGTAGTAACTCGAGGATGGAGCCCCAGCATTTT	TRBV19	NA	13	TRBJ1-5	few
CASSDQGPNQPQHF	TGTGCCAGCAGTGATCAGGGGCCCAATCAGCCCCAGCATTTT	TRBV6-1	NA	14	TRBJ1-5	NA
CASSFMTSSYNSPLHF	TGTGCCAGCAGCTTCATGACAAGCTCCTATAATTCACCCCTCCACTTT	TRBV5-6	NA	16	TRBJ1-6	NA
CASSPGTTAHYEQYF	TGCGCCAGCAGCCCCGGGACTACAGCACACTACGAGCAGTACTTC	TRBV5-1	TRBD2	15	TRBJ2-7	once
CATSRDRGGQFF	TGTGCCACCAGCAGAGATAGAGGGGGTCAGTTCTTC	TRBV15	NA	12	TRBJ2-1	NA
CASRPTSGKSYNEQFF	TGTGCCAGTAGACCGACTAGCGGGAAATCCTACAATGAGCAGTTCTTC	TRBV19	TRBD2	16	TRBJ2-1	NA
CASSLDRSLTGELFF	TGTGCCAGCAGCTTAGACAGGAGTCTCACCGGGGAGCTGTTTTTT	TRBV11-1	NA	15	TRBJ2-2	NA
CAITGTGDYEQYF	TGTGCCATCACCGGGACAGGGGACTACGAGCAGTACTTC	TRBV10-3	TRBD1	13	TRBJ2-7	NA
CASKPTTGEQFF	TGTGCCAGCAAACCGACTACGGGGGAGCAGTTCTTC	TRBV7-2	NA	12	TRBJ2-1	once
CATSIGTVDTEAFF	TGTGCCACCAGCATAGGGACAGTAGACACTGAAGCTTTCTTT	TRBV15	TRBD1	14	TRBJ1-1	NA
CASSEARTDGYTF	TGTGCCAGCAGTGAAGCGCGAACGGATGGCTACACCTTC	TRBV2	NA	13	TRBJ1-2	NA
CASIYGRDSLGNTIYF	TGTGCCAGCATTTATGGCCGGGACTCACTTGGAAACACCATATATTTT	TRBV2	NA	16	TRBJ1-3	once
CASSSRQGSYEQYF	TGTGCCAGCAGCTCCCGACAGGGTTCTTACGAGCAGTACTTC	TRBV5-4	TRBD1	14	TRBJ2-7	few
CASSLSGYEQYF	TGTGCCAGCAGCTTGAGCGGATACGAGCAGTACTTC	TRBV5-6	NA	12	TRBJ2-7	NA
CASSPPGDPGELFF	TGTGCCAGTAGTCCGCCGGGGGACCCCGGGGAGCTGTTTTTT	TRBV19	NA	14	TRBJ2-2	NA
CASNGVQETQYF	TGTGCCAGCAACGGGGTACAAGAGACCCAGTACTTC	TRBV12-3/TRBV12-4	NA	12	TRBJ2-5	NA
CASTADSKVTDTQYF	TGTGCCAGCACCGCGGACTCGAAAGTTACAGATACGCAGTATTTT	TRBV9	NA	15	TRBJ2-3	NA
CASSLDGRYTGELFF	TGTGCCAGCAGTTTAGACGGGAGGTACACCGGGGAGCTGTTTTTT	TRBV28	TRBD2	15	TRBJ2-2	NA
CASSPSEGADTQYF	TGTGCCAGCAGCCCCTCGGAAGGGGCAGATACGCAGTATTTT	TRBV4-2	NA	14	TRBJ2-3	NA
CASSYGRPPNTEAFF	TGTGCCAGCAGTTACGGCAGGCCACCGAACACTGAAGCTTTCTTT	TRBV6-2/TRBV6-3	NA	15	TRBJ1-1	NA
CASSFLGGRADEQFF	TGTGCCAGCAGCTTTTTAGGCGGGAGGGCCGATGAGCAGTTCTTC	TRBV7-8	TRBD2	15	TRBJ2-1	few
CASSVFSSYGYTF	TGTGCCAGCAGCGTCTTTAGTAGCTATGGCTACACCTTC	TRBV9	NA	13	TRBJ1-2	NA
CASSIQGPSGAQHF	TGTGCCAGTAGTATCCAGGGGCCCTCCGGGGCCCAGCATTTT	TRBV19	NA	14	TRBJ1-5	NA
CASSLRETSGYNEQFF	TGTGCCAGCAGCTTGCGAGAGACTAGCGGGTACAATGAGCAGTTCTTC	TRBV5-5	TRBD2	16	TRBJ2-1	NA
CASSVDLAGAPYEQYF	TGTGCCAGCAGCGTAGATCTAGCGGGGGCCCCCTACGAGCAGTACTTC	TRBV9	TRBD2	16	TRBJ2-7	NA
CASRQIGLAGLTDTQYF	TGTGCCAGCAGGCAGATAGGTCTAGCGGGACTCACAGATACGCAGTATTTT	TRBV28	TRBD2	17	TRBJ2-3	NA
CASSSRGLSTDTQYF	TGTGCCAGCAGCTCCAGGGGGCTCAGCACAGATACGCAGTATTTT	TRBV5-4	TRBD1	15	TRBJ2-3	NA
CASSRSGRGYNEQFF	TGTGCCAGCAGCCGTAGCGGGAGAGGCTACAATGAGCAGTTCTTC	TRBV11-3	TRBD2	15	TRBJ2-1	NA